The source of this TCR beta chain is a study of beta chain features in type 1 diabetes. Study-wide results and limits: VDJ junctions from patients with type 1 diabetes contained fewer insertions and more deletions. In every one of the four CD4+ subsets, TCRB CDR3s were moderately but significantly shorter in Type 1 diabetes patients.

About this clone: The antigen is undetermined.

The V end lost 0 bases, the J end lost 1 base, and 4 bases lay between the germline ends. The germline gives CDR1 SGDLS, CDR2 YYNGEE. There are 13 residues in the CDR3. CD45RO/CCR7/CD25/CD127/CD95/CD27 staining was used to isolate CD4+ naive, central memory, regulatory and stem cell-like memory cells by sorting. The investigators reverse transcribed all of the isolated RNA, so they sequenced expressed TCRB transcripts. The method was immunoSEQ multiplex PCR; TCRdb's version includes in-frame clones alone and lacks a portion of them. The sample lists some 160,000 clones, around 9% occurring once. The chain links TRBV9 to TRBJ1-1; D gene unclear. This TCR derives from a woman aged 30 to 39 with type 1 diabetes. Material: central memory CD4+ T cells from blood. The CDR3 nucleotides are TGTGCCAGCAGCGTAGGGAGGAACACTGAAGCTTTCTTT. It yields the protein CASSVGRNTEAFF.